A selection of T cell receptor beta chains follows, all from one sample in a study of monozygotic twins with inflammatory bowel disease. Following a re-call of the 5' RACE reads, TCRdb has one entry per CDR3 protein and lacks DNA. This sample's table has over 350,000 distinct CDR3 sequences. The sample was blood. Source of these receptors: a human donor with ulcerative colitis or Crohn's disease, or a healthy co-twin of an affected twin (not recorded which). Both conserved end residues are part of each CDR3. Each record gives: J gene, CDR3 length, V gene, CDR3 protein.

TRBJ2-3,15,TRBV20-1,CSARLAGGSTDTQYF
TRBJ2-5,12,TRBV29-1,CSVGQAQETQYF
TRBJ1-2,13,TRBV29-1,CSGSGQGNYGYTF
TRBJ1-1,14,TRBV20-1,CSARVGRGIAEAFF
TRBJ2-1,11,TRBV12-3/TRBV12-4,CASNLPNEQFF
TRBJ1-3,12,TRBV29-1,CSVVRDPNTIYF
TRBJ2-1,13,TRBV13,CASSSRGGNEQFF
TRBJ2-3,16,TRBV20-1,CSALSRDRGSTDTQYF
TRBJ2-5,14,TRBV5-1,CASSSLQVRETQYF
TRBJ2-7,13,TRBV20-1,CSARDRGLDEQYF
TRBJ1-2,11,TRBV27,CASRDRSGYTF
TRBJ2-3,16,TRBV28,CASSPPRAGGTDTQYF
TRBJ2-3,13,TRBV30,CAWSIGYTDTQYF
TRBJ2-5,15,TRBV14,CASSQRHLGLETQYF
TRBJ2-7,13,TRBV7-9,CASSLSPTYEQYF
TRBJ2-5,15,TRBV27,CASRTGIEWQETQYF
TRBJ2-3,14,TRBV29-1,CSVARDISTDTQYF
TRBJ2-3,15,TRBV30,CAWSAGGLSPDTQYF
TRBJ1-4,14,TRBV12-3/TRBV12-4,CASSPTVNGEKLFF
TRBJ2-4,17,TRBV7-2,CASSSALAGWAKNIQYF
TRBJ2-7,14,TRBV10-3,CAIRGQASSYEQYF
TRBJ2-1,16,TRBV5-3,CARSLYGGGIISEQFF
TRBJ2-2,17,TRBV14,CASSQDPPLRNTGELFF
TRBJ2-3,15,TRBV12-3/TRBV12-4,CASSLRSRSTDTQYF
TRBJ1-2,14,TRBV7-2,CASSTRDGYNGYTF
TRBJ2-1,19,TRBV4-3,CASSQEGGSGVAIYNEQFF
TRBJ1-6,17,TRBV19,CASSLHRDRGPDSPLHF
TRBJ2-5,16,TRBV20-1,CSASPWGPGEQETQYF
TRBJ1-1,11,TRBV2,CASSYDSEAFF
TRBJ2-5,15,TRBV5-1,CASCPAPRAQETQYF